A selection of T cell receptor beta chains follows, all from one sample in a study of blood T cell repertoires in COVID-19. TCRdb's copy holds only in-frame clones and misses some; the assay was immunoSEQ multiplex PCR. The profile shows 75,000 to 95,000 clones, around 85% of them singletons. Source material: peripheral blood. The receptors originated from an elderly man with active or convalescent COVID-19. Each CDR3 is given with its conserved first and last residue. Fields, in order: D gene, CDR3 length, clone size, V gene, J gene, CDR3 protein, CDR3 DNA. A D gene is named only where the DNA matches it firmly. Expanded clones get a size class; other rows say once, few or many, or leave the size out.

d_gene: TRBD2; len: 15; abundance: .; v_gene: TRBV18; j_gene: TRBJ2-4; CDR3aa: CASSPGLAGKNIQYF; CDR3nt: TGTGCCAGCTCACCAGGACTAGCGGGCAAAAACATTCAGTACTTC
d_gene: TRBD1; len: 16; abundance: .; v_gene: TRBV10-1; j_gene: TRBJ2-4; CDR3aa: CASSEGHNRGRNIQYF; CDR3nt: TGCGCCAGCAGTGAGGGCCATAACAGGGGTAGAAACATTCAGTACTTC
d_gene: .; len: 13; abundance: .; v_gene: TRBV11-2; j_gene: TRBJ2-5; CDR3aa: CASSYRVEETQYF; CDR3nt: TGTGCCAGCAGCTACAGGGTTGAGGAGACCCAGTACTTC
d_gene: .; len: 14; abundance: .; v_gene: TRBV3-1/TRBV3-2; j_gene: TRBJ1-2; CDR3aa: CASSQGGNGYGYTF; CDR3nt: TGTGCCAGCAGCCAAGGAGGGAACGGCTATGGCTACACCTTC
d_gene: .; len: 15; abundance: .; v_gene: TRBV21-1; j_gene: TRBJ2-2; CDR3aa: CASSKKGAGTGELFF; CDR3nt: TGTGCCAGCAGCAAAAAGGGGGCAGGGACCGGGGAGCTGTTTTTT
d_gene: .; len: 17; abundance: once; v_gene: TRBV9; j_gene: TRBJ2-1; CDR3aa: CASSVTPLAGTYNEQFF; CDR3nt: TGTGCCAGCAGCGTAACCCCCCTCGCCGGGACTTACAATGAGCAGTTCTTC
d_gene: .; len: 15; abundance: once; v_gene: TRBV3-1/TRBV3-2; j_gene: TRBJ1-1; CDR3aa: CASSPVRGMNTEAFF; CDR3nt: TGTGCCAGCAGCCCCGTTCGGGGGATGAACACTGAAGCTTTCTTT
d_gene: .; len: 13; abundance: .; v_gene: TRBV30; j_gene: TRBJ1-2; CDR3aa: CAWERRALYGYTF; CDR3nt: TGTGCCTGGGAACGCAGGGCGCTCTATGGCTACACCTTC
d_gene: .; len: 14; abundance: once; v_gene: TRBV5-1; j_gene: TRBJ1-2; CDR3aa: CASSRTQGNYGYTF; CDR3nt: TGCGCCAGCAGCCGTACACAGGGTAACTATGGCTACACCTTC
d_gene: TRBD1; len: 13; abundance: once; v_gene: TRBV2; j_gene: TRBJ1-2; CDR3aa: CASRGDRSYGYTF; CDR3nt: TGTGCCAGCAGGGGGGACAGGAGCTATGGCTACACCTTC
d_gene: .; len: 13; abundance: .; v_gene: TRBV29-1; j_gene: TRBJ1-1; CDR3aa: CSGKQGMNTEAFF; CDR3nt: TGCAGCGGGAAACAGGGAATGAACACTGAAGCTTTCTTT
d_gene: TRBD1; len: 16; abundance: .; v_gene: TRBV27; j_gene: TRBJ1-2; CDR3aa: CASSSRDRGPYYGYTF; CDR3nt: TGTGCCAGCAGTAGCCGGGACAGGGGCCCTTACTATGGCTACACCTTC
d_gene: .; len: 14; abundance: .; v_gene: TRBV19; j_gene: TRBJ1-2; CDR3aa: CASSKGQSNYGYTF; CDR3nt: TGTGCCAGTAGTAAAGGACAGTCTAACTATGGCTACACCTTC
d_gene: .; len: 15; abundance: .; v_gene: TRBV9; j_gene: TRBJ2-3; CDR3aa: CASSVGAGSTDTQYF; CDR3nt: TGTGCCAGCAGCGTAGGGGCAGGGTCCACAGATACGCAGTATTTT
d_gene: .; len: 15; abundance: .; v_gene: TRBV7-2; j_gene: TRBJ1-1; CDR3aa: CASSSNRVMNTEAFF; CDR3nt: TGTGCCAGCAGCTCAAACCGGGTCATGAACACTGAAGCTTTCTTT
d_gene: .; len: 14; abundance: .; v_gene: TRBV10-2; j_gene: TRBJ2-3; CDR3aa: CASGAALSTDTQYF; CDR3nt: TGCGCCAGCGGGGCGGCACTTAGCACAGATACGCAGTATTTT
d_gene: .; len: 13; abundance: few; v_gene: TRBV2; j_gene: TRBJ1-2; CDR3aa: CASMDRAAYGYTF; CDR3nt: TGTGCCAGCATGGATAGAGCAGCGTATGGCTACACCTTC
d_gene: .; len: 16; abundance: .; v_gene: TRBV5-6; j_gene: TRBJ2-2; CDR3aa: CASSLAGGAETGELFF; CDR3nt: TGTGCCAGCAGCTTGGCTGGGGGGGCTGAAACCGGGGAGCTGTTTTTT
d_gene: TRBD2; len: 15; abundance: .; v_gene: TRBV5-1; j_gene: TRBJ2-3; CDR3aa: CASSFSGGATDTQYF; CDR3nt: TGCGCCAGCAGCTTTAGCGGGGGGGCAACAGATACGCAGTATTTT
d_gene: .; len: 14; abundance: once; v_gene: TRBV6-2/TRBV6-3; j_gene: TRBJ2-5; CDR3aa: CASSRTDRRETQYF; CDR3nt: TGTGCCAGCAGCAGAACCGACAGACGAGAGACCCAGTACTTC
d_gene: .; len: 13; abundance: .; v_gene: TRBV14; j_gene: TRBJ1-2; CDR3aa: CASSRTPNYGYTF; CDR3nt: TGTGCCAGCAGCCGGACACCTAACTATGGCTACACCTTC
d_gene: TRBD1; len: 16; abundance: .; v_gene: TRBV18; j_gene: TRBJ2-3; CDR3aa: CASSPRGQVITDTQYF; CDR3nt: TGTGCCAGCTCACCACGGGGACAGGTGATCACAGATACGCAGTATTTT
d_gene: .; len: 15; abundance: .; v_gene: TRBV10-2; j_gene: TRBJ1-4; CDR3aa: CASAKGDTRNEKLFF; CDR3nt: TGCGCCAGCGCCAAGGGAGACACTCGAAATGAAAAACTGTTTTTT
d_gene: .; len: 15; abundance: .; v_gene: TRBV7-3; j_gene: TRBJ2-2; CDR3aa: CASSLGSMNTGELFF; CDR3nt: TGTGCCAGCAGCTTAGGCAGTATGAACACCGGGGAGCTGTTTTTT
d_gene: .; len: 16; abundance: once; v_gene: TRBV5-1; j_gene: TRBJ2-1; CDR3aa: CASSFDLDKTYNEQFF; CDR3nt: TGCGCCAGCAGCTTCGATCTAGATAAGACCTACAATGAGCAGTTCTTC
d_gene: .; len: 13; abundance: few; v_gene: TRBV6-5; j_gene: TRBJ1-3; CDR3aa: CALGGISGNTIYF; CDR3nt: TGTGCTCTTGGAGGGATCTCTGGAAACACCATATATTTT